Listed here are 21 T cell receptor beta chains from one sample, sequenced in a study of CD8+CD57+ T cells in acquired aplastic anemia. Only patients with CD8+CD57+ cell expansion on flow cytometry were chosen for sequencing. Both TCR beta VDJ combination and CDR3 sequence profiling were carried out. Genomic DNA was the template for this profiling. From the reads, TCRdb called clonotypes with MiXCR, one entry per CDR3 protein. The sample records 150,000 to 200,000 distinct CDR3 sequences, about 45% being singletons. Sequencing used sorted CD4+, CD8+, or CD8+CD57+ T cells (not recorded which) from PBMCs. These receptors all stem from a human donor with aplastic anemia.

This chain uses TRBV5-5 with TRBJ2-7; D call uncertain. The germline gives CDR1 SGHKS, CDR2 YYEKEE (reference sequence). The CDR3 extends over 13 amino acids. V lost 2 bases, J lost 4 bases, and 10 bases lay in between. DNA of the CDR3: TGTGCCAGCAGCTTAGCCCCAGTTTACGAGCAGTACTTC. Its translation is CASSLAPVYEQYF.

The chain couples TRBV5-6 to TRBJ1-3; D gene uncertain. CDR1 is SGHDT and CDR2 is YYEEEE in the germline V gene. The CDR3 is 14 residues long. Trimming removed 0 bases at V and 8 bases at J, with 12 bases between. CDR3 DNA sequence: TGTGCCAGCAGCTTGGATTCGGGATCCGACACCATATATTTT. Protein product: CASSLDSGSDTIYF. Full variable domain (missing parts from reference TRBV5-6 and TRBJ1-3): DAGVTQSPTHLIKTRGQQVTLRCSPKSGHDTVSWYQQALGQGPQFIFQYYEEEERQRGNFPDRFSGHQFPNYSSELNVNALLLGDSALYLCASSLDSGSDTIYFGEGSWLTVV.

Ten or more counts support this clonotype. The J gene is TRBJ1-5, the V gene TRBV6-1, with 8 positions matching TRBD1. The CDR3 extends over 14 amino acids. J lost 5 bases, V lost 6 bases, and 6 bases had no gene match. Germline-derived CDR1 and CDR2 are MNHNS and SASEGT. CDR3 nucleotide sequence: TGTGCCAGCAGACGACAGGGGAGGGATCAGCCCCAGCATTTT. Encoded protein: CASRRQGRDQPQHF.

This clonotype turned up a few times. CDR3 coding DNA: TGTGCCACCTCCCGGTCAGATACGCAGTATTTT. Its protein product is CATSRSDTQYF. The chain combines TRBV24-1 with TRBJ2-3; no reliable D call. The germline gives CDR1 KGHDR, CDR2 SFDVKD. This CDR3 comprises 11 residues. Between the trimmed V and J ends, which lost 9 bases and 4 bases, there was a span of 7 bases.

The rearrangement uses TRBV4-3 and TRBJ1-2; a possible D gene is TRBD1 (5 bases). This CDR3 is 16 amino acids long. Germline CDR1 is LGHNA and CDR2 is YSLEER. V gave up 0 bases and J gave up 6 bases, with 17 bases separating them. This CDR3 reads CASSQDKQVRIDGYTF. CDR3 nucleotide sequence: TGCGCCAGCAGCCAAGATAAACAGGTCCGCATCGATGGCTACACCTTC.

This chain links TRBV15 with TRBJ1-1; perhaps TRBD1 as D (5 bases). CDR1 LNHNV and CDR2 YYDKDF come from the germline V gene (reference sequence). V was cut by 5 bases and J by 4 bases, with 17 bases left in between. This CDR3 has 15 residues. CDR3 DNA: TGTGCCACCAGCGCGAGACAGACGTCGGGCACTGAAGCTTTCTTT. This encodes CATSARQTSGTEAFF. Variable domain in full (rest from reference TRBV15 and TRBJ1-1): DAMVIQNPRYQVTQFGKPVTLSCSQTLNHNVMYWYQQKSSQAPKLLFHYYDKDFNNEADTPDNFQSRRPNTSFCFLDIRSPGLGDTAMYLCATSARQTSGTEAFFGQGTRLTVV.

J is TRBJ1-2 and V is TRBV2; 11 bases match TRBD1. Unmatched junction bases numbered 1, after V lost 6 bases and J lost 4 bases. Looked up from germline, CDR1 is SNHLY and CDR2 is FYNNEI. The length of the CDR3 is 13 residues. CDR3 nucleotides: TGTGCCAGCAGCGGGACAGGGGGCTATGGCTACACCTTC. Its protein product is CASSGTGGYGYTF. Full variable domain (missing parts from reference TRBV2 and TRBJ1-2): EPEVTQTPSHQVTQMGQEVILRCVPISNHLYFYWYRQILGQKVEFLVSFYNNEISEKSEIFDDQFSVERPDGSNFTLKIRSTKLEDSAMYFCASSGTGGYGYTFGSGTRLTVV.

The V gene is TRBV20-1, the J gene TRBJ2-5; either TRBD1 or TRBD2 may supply D (5 bases each). CDR1 is DFQATT, CDR2 SNEGSKA, per germline (reference sequence). V gave up 3 bases and J gave up 4 bases, with 9 bases separating them. This CDR3 comprises 12 residues. The CDR3 is CSASSGAETQYF. CDR3 nucleotides: TGCAGTGCTAGTTCCGGGGCAGAGACCCAGTACTTC.

There are a few counts of this clonotype. The V call is TRBV29-1, the J call TRBJ2-7; 10 bases align to TRBD1. Germline V gene sequence: CDR1 SQVTM, CDR2 ANQGSEA. This CDR3 is built from 13 residues. After removal of 3 bases from V and 5 bases from J, the junction contained 4 bases not matched to a gene. In DNA, the CDR3 is TGCAGCGTTGAGCCGACAGGGGGCCACGAGCAGTACTTC. Translating it yields CSVEPTGGHEQYF.

This clonotype was recorded a few times. The chain uses TRBV29-1 and TRBJ1-6; D remains unclear. CDR3 length: 12 residues. From germline, CDR1 is SQVTM and CDR2 ANQGSEA. V lost 6 bases, J lost 10 bases, and 13 bases lay in between. CDR3 loop: CSVRPEFSPLHF. The CDR3 DNA reads TGCAGCGTCCGACCGGAGTTCTCACCCCTCCACTTT.

The rearrangement joins TRBV2 to TRBJ2-1, with 8 bases identical to TRBD2. The junction had 8 bases not matched to a gene; V was cut back by 0 bases and J by 4 bases. Germline CDR1 reads SNHLY; CDR2 reads FYNNEI. CDR3 length: 17 amino acids. DNA of the CDR3: TGTGCCAGCAGTGAAGCGTTACTAGCGGAGATTTACAATGAGCAGTTCTTC. Translated: CASSEALLAEIYNEQFF. The full variable domain, its missing parts supplied by reference TRBV2 and TRBJ2-1, is EPEVTQTPSHQVTQMGQEVILRCVPISNHLYFYWYRQILGQKVEFLVSFYNNEISEKSEIFDDQFSVERPDGSNFTLKIRSTKLEDSAMYFCASSEALLAEIYNEQFFGPGTRLTVL.

This chain uses TRBV5-1 with TRBJ2-3; D is possibly TRBD1 or TRBD2 (6 bases each). This CDR3 contains 15 residues. The V gene lost 4 bases and the J gene lost 4 bases, with 16 bases spanning the gap. Per germline, CDR1 SGHRS and CDR2 YFSETQ. CDR3 DNA sequence: TGCGCCAGCAGCCCGGGGGCAGTTACACCAGATACGCAGTATTTT. Translated, it gives CASSPGAVTPDTQYF. The whole variable domain, filled in from reference TRBV5-1 and TRBJ2-3, reads KAGVTQTPRYLIKTRGQQVTLSCSPISGHRSVSWYQQTPGQGLQFLFEYFSETQRNKGNFPGRFSGRQFSNSRSEMNVSTLELGDSALYLCASSPGAVTPDTQYFGPGTRLTVL.

V gene TRBV10-2 combines with J gene TRBJ1-2, with D tentatively TRBD1 (6 bases). Trimming left V 4 bases short and J 8 bases short, with 14 bases between. This CDR3 contains 13 residues. The V gene's germline CDR1 is WSHSY and CDR2 SAAADI. The CDR3 coding sequence is TGCGCCAGCAGTGGGGGGGGCGCGGGAGGCTACACCTTC. Translated: CASSGGGAGGYTF.

This chain's CDR3 is CAISESGGANEQFF. The CDR3 region has the DNA TGTGCCATCAGTGAAAGCGGGGGGGCCAATGAGCAGTTCTTC. The chain is built from TRBV10-3 and TRBJ2-1, with 10 bases identical to TRBD2. CDR1 is ENHRY and CDR2 is SYGVKD in the germline V gene. V dropped 3 bases and J dropped 6; count of bases not matched to a gene: 2. The CDR3 covers 14 residues.

J is TRBJ2-7 and V is TRBV19; 10 positions match TRBD2. Germline trimming cut 7 bases from V and 4 bases from J; bases unmatched to any gene: 10. Germline CDR1 is LNHDA and CDR2 is SQIVND (reference sequence). The CDR3 extends over 15 amino acids. The CDR3 reads CASTSWVAGGYEQYF. CDR3 DNA sequence: TGTGCCAGTACCTCGTGGGTAGCGGGAGGATACGAGCAGTACTTC. Together with reference TRBV19 and TRBJ2-7, the CDR3 gives the full variable domain: DGGITQSPKYLFRKEGQNVTLSCEQNLNHDAMYWYRQDPGQGLRLIYYSQIVNDFQKGDIAEGYSVSREKKESFPLTVTSAQKNPTAFYLCASTSWVAGGYEQYFGPGTRLTVT.

This clonotype was detected only a few times. This chain joins TRBV7-9 and TRBJ1-2; D gene unclear. V lost 3 bases and J lost 2, with 13 bases in between. Germline lookup yields CDR1 SEHNR and CDR2 FQNEAQ (reference sequence). The CDR3 extends over 15 amino acids. The CDR3 region is CASSFSASANYGYTF. The DNA of the CDR3 is TGTGCCAGCAGCTTTTCGGCCTCGGCGAACTATGGCTACACCTTC.

This clonotype was seen at least ten times. The CDR3 nucleotides read TGTGCCAGCAGCTTGGGGACTAGCGGCTACAATGAGCAGTTCTTC. Translation: CASSLGTSGYNEQFF. This rearrangement joins TRBV7-3 to TRBJ2-1, with TRBD2 identical over 11 bases. The CDR3 has 15 amino acids. The germline V gene encodes CDR1 SGHTA and CDR2 FQGTGA. Trimming removed 3 bases from V and 3 bases from J; junction bases left unmatched: 1.

This chain links TRBV2 with TRBJ2-6; D perhaps matches TRBD1 (6 bases). The germline gives CDR1 SNHLY, CDR2 FYNNEI. This CDR3 contains 16 residues. V dropped 6 bases and J dropped 0 bases, with 12 bases sitting between them. CDR3 nucleotides: TGTGCCAGCAGCGGACAGACAAACTCTGGGGCCAACGTCCTGACTTTC. This gives the protein CASSGQTNSGANVLTF.

This clonotype was counted a single time. The chain has TRBV29-1 and TRBJ1-1, with D possibly TRBD1 on 6 matching bases. Per germline, CDR1 SQVTM and CDR2 ANQGSEA. The V gene lost 7 bases and the J gene lost 3 bases, with 15 bases spanning the gap. The CDR3 has 13 amino acids. CDR3 in DNA: TGCAGCGCTATGAGGGGGGATGACACTGAAGCTTTCTTT. Residues: CSAMRGDDTEAFF.

This chain connects TRBV27 to TRBJ2-7; no clear D. Germline lookup yields CDR1 MNHEY and CDR2 SMNVEV (reference sequence). V was cut by 7 bases and J by 3 bases, with 10 bases left in between. The CDR3 covers 12 residues. CDR3 residues: CASNLGNYEQYF. As DNA, the CDR3 is TGTGCCAGCAATCTAGGGAACTACGAGCAGTACTTC.

The chain carries TRBV19 and TRBJ1-6; TRBD1 matches 7 bases. Looked up from germline, CDR1 is LNHDA and CDR2 is SQIVND (reference sequence). V was pared by 10 bases and J by 0 bases, with 6 bases of the junction left unmatched. The CDR3 spans 15 residues. The CDR3 loop reads CATRDRSSYNSPLHF. The CDR3, as DNA: TGTGCCACCAGGGACAGAAGCTCCTATAATTCACCCCTCCACTTT.